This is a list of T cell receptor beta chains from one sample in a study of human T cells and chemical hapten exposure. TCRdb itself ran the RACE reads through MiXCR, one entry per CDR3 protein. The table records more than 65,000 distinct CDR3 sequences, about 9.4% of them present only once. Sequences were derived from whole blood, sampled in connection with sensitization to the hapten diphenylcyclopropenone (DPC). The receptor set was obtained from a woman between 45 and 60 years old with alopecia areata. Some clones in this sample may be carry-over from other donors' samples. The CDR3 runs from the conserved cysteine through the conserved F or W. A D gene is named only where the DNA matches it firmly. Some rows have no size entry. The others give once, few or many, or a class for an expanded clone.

CASSVDAGGPIAGEQFF	TGTGCCAGCAGCGTAGACGCGGGAGGGCCAATCGCGGGTGAGCAGTTCTTC	TRBJ2-1	TRBD2	.	TRBV9
CASRNLAGGELFF	TGTGCCAGCCGCAATCTAGCGGGCGGGGAGCTGTTTTTT	TRBJ2-2	TRBD2	few	TRBV2
CASSLAGDQPQHF	TGTGCCAGCAGCTTAGCAGGGGACCAGCCCCAGCATTTT	TRBJ1-5	.	many	TRBV7-2
CAISETSGMGADTQYF	TGTGCCATCAGTGAGACGAGCGGGATGGGGGCAGATACGCAGTATTTT	TRBJ2-3	TRBD2	many	TRBV10-3
CASSLATRAEQYF	TGTGCCAGCAGCTTAGCTACCAGAGCCGAGCAGTACTTC	TRBJ2-7	.	.	TRBV7-6
CASSLRQGATYEQYF	TGTGCCAGCAGCTTAAGACAGGGAGCGACCTACGAGCAGTACTTC	TRBJ2-7	TRBD1	.	TRBV11-2
CASSYGSTSGGGEQFF	TGTGCCAGCAGTTACGGGTCCACTAGCGGGGGGGGTGAGCAGTTCTTC	TRBJ2-1	TRBD2	.	TRBV6-5
CASSPQVYNEQFF	TGTGCCAGCAGCCCGCAGGTCTACAATGAGCAGTTCTTC	TRBJ2-1	.	.	TRBV14
CASSSRQTGLEGEKLFF	TGTGCCAGCAGCTCGCGACAAACAGGGCTAGAGGGTGAAAAACTGTTTTTT	TRBJ1-4	.	.	TRBV13
CASSLSYSNQPQHF	TGTGCCAGCAGTTTGAGTTATAGCAATCAGCCCCAGCATTTT	TRBJ1-5	.	many	TRBV12-3/TRBV12-4
CASSPEAGSTEAFF	TGTGCCAGCTCACCGGAAGCCGGGAGCACTGAAGCTTTCTTT	TRBJ1-1	.	many	TRBV18
CSAPGGLWDTEAFF	TGCAGTGCCCCCGGGGGGCTCTGGGACACTGAAGCTTTCTTT	TRBJ1-1	.	few	TRBV20-1
CASSHTGTGSSPLHF	TGTGCCAGCAGTCACACCGGGACAGGGTCTTCACCCCTCCACTTT	TRBJ1-6	TRBD1	many	TRBV12-3/TRBV12-4
CASSLGAGGSTDTQYF	TGTGCCAGCAGCTTGGGGGCGGGAGGGTCCACAGATACGCAGTATTTT	TRBJ2-3	TRBD2	.	TRBV7-2
CASSQDSEQFF	TGTGCCAGCAGCCAAGACAGTGAGCAGTTCTTC	TRBJ2-1	.	.	TRBV3-1
CSAPRPGAETQYF	TGCAGTGCTCCCCGCCCGGGGGCAGAGACCCAGTACTTC	TRBJ2-5	.	.	TRBV20-1
CASSFLAPAYNEQFF	TGTGCCAGCAGTTTTCTAGCGCCCGCCTACAATGAGCAGTTCTTC	TRBJ2-1	.	few	TRBV27
CASRLLSGRTDTQYF	TGTGCCAGCCGCCTCCTGAGCGGGAGAACAGATACGCAGTATTTT	TRBJ2-3	TRBD2	many	TRBV3-1
CASSRPPRGHNEQFF	TGTGCCAGCAGCCGGCCACCGAGGGGCCACAATGAGCAGTTCTTC	TRBJ2-1	.	many	TRBV7-6
CASSLNSLNEKLFF	TGTGCCAGCAGTTTGAACAGCCTTAATGAAAAACTGTTTTTT	TRBJ1-4	.	.	TRBV28
CASRQGRTEAFF	TGTGCCAGCAGACAGGGGAGGACTGAAGCTTTCTTT	TRBJ1-1	TRBD1	.	TRBV6-5
CASGQQETQYF	TGTGCCAGCGGACAGCAAGAGACCCAGTACTTC	TRBJ2-5	.	.	TRBV7-6
CASSLGGGLNYGYTF	TGTGCCAGCAGCTTAGGAGGGGGCCTTAACTATGGCTACACCTTC	TRBJ1-2	TRBD1	few	TRBV7-6
CASSSPGLASYEQYF	TGTGCCAGCAGTTCGCCGGGACTAGCGTCCTACGAGCAGTACTTC	TRBJ2-7	TRBD2	.	TRBV6-6
CASSRNRGSTDTQYF	TGTGCCAGCAGCCGGAACAGGGGGAGCACAGATACGCAGTATTTT	TRBJ2-3	TRBD1	.	TRBV14
CASSLGRSRDTEAFF	TGTGCCAGCAGCTTAGGAAGATCTAGAGATACTGAAGCTTTCTTT	TRBJ1-1	.	many	TRBV11-2
CASSTRLAYEQYF	TGTGCCAGCAGCACCAGACTAGCGTACGAGCAGTACTTC	TRBJ2-7	TRBD2	.	TRBV7-2
CSARSFSSSGANVLTF	TGCAGTGCTAGGTCGTTTTCAAGCTCTGGGGCCAACGTCCTGACTTTC	TRBJ2-6	.	.	TRBV20-1
CASSAPGQNSPLHF	TGTGCCAGCAGTGCTCCGGGACAGAATTCACCCCTCCACTTT	TRBJ1-6	TRBD1	few	TRBV28
CASSLLSSSGNKRQYF	TGTGCCAGCAGCTTGTTGTCGTCATCGGGGAATAAGCGGCAGTACTTC	TRBJ2-7	.	few	TRBV5-8
CASSETASTDTQYF	TGTGCCAGTAGTGAGACAGCGAGCACAGATACGCAGTATTTT	TRBJ2-3	.	few	TRBV19
CASSQEIAGGTGELFF	TGCGCCAGCAGCCAAGAAATAGCGGGAGGCACCGGGGAGCTGTTTTTT	TRBJ2-2	TRBD2	few	TRBV4-3
CASSQTGQGAYEQYF	TGCGCCAGCAGCCAAACTGGACAGGGGGCCTACGAGCAGTACTTC	TRBJ2-7	TRBD1	.	TRBV4-1
CAYLSGANVLTF	TGTGCCTACCTCTCTGGGGCCAACGTCCTGACTTTC	TRBJ2-6	.	few	TRBV12-3/TRBV12-4
CSARDSSSTDTQYF	TGCAGTGCCAGGGACAGCTCTAGCACAGATACGCAGTATTTT	TRBJ2-3	TRBD1	.	TRBV20-1
CASSLASGFDTQYF	TGCGCCAGCAGCTTAGCCTCAGGGTTTGATACGCAGTATTTT	TRBJ2-3	.	.	TRBV5-1
CSASAGTALGYTF	TGCAGTGCTAGTGCCGGGACAGCGTTAGGCTACACCTTC	TRBJ1-2	TRBD1	.	TRBV20-1
CAISTEAGAGELFF	TGTGCCATCAGTACCGAGGCCGGGGCCGGGGAGCTGTTTTTT	TRBJ2-2	.	few	TRBV10-3
CASSFGTGFNEQFF	TGTGCCAGCAGCTTCGGGACAGGGTTCAATGAGCAGTTCTTC	TRBJ2-1	TRBD1	many	TRBV11-1
CASRPGRTVLNTEAFF	TGTGCCAGCAGACCGGGACGGACAGTCCTGAACACTGAAGCTTTCTTT	TRBJ1-1	.	few	TRBV5-5
CASSPLWAREQFF	TGTGCCAGCAGCCCCTTATGGGCCCGTGAGCAGTTCTTC	TRBJ2-1	.	.	TRBV7-6
CARSVLPTPGTDTQYF	TGTGCCCGGAGTGTACTTCCCACCCCTGGCACAGATACGCAGTATTTT	TRBJ2-3	.	.	TRBV30
CASNERAVQKLFF	TGTGCCAGCAACGAAAGGGCAGTTCAAAAACTGTTTTTT	TRBJ1-4	.	few	TRBV2
CASSPAGGQPQHF	TGTGCCAGCTCACCGGCGGGGGGTCAGCCCCAGCATTTT	TRBJ1-5	.	many	TRBV18
CASSRDPGANVLTF	TGTGCCAGCAGCCGGGACCCTGGGGCCAACGTCCTGACTTTC	TRBJ2-6	.	.	TRBV6-2/TRBV6-3
CASSFLMETQYF	TGTGCCAGCAGTTTCCTAATGGAGACCCAGTACTTC	TRBJ2-5	.	.	TRBV28
CASSLGDTEAFF	TGTGCCAGCAGCTTAGGAGACACTGAAGCTTTCTTT	TRBJ1-1	.	many	TRBV11-2
CASSLFSNSPLHF	TGTGCCAGCAGCTTGTTTTCGAATTCACCCCTCCACTTT	TRBJ1-6	.	many	TRBV5-5
CASSVQATGELFF	TGTGCCAGTAGTGTCCAGGCGACCGGGGAGCTGTTTTTT	TRBJ2-2	.	few	TRBV19
CASSERDTFSLGGQPQHF	TGCGCCAGCAGTGAGAGGGACACGTTTAGCCTCGGTGGTCAGCCCCAGCATTTT	TRBJ1-5	.	.	TRBV10-2
CAWSRDSGSGNTIYF	TGTGCCTGGAGTCGGGACTCCGGCTCTGGAAACACCATATATTTT	TRBJ1-3	.	many	TRBV30
CASSPGATQPQHF	TGTGCCAGTAGTCCAGGGGCGACTCAGCCCCAGCATTTT	TRBJ1-5	.	many	TRBV19
CGARGGTGKGTEAFF	TGCGGTGCTAGAGGAGGGACAGGGAAAGGCACTGAAGCTTTCTTT	TRBJ1-1	TRBD1	.	TRBV20-1